This TCR beta chain was profiled in a study of cytomegalovirus exposure and HLA in healthy donors. Turning to the study itself: Samples from HLA-typed donors yielded about 85 million unique TCRs in an early data release. The study's findings and limits: Versus the roughly 690-donor mean, an Asian-associated ancestry cluster reportedly showed fewer N-insertions in a later analysis. About 87% or about 30% of the time was how often most TCR beta V segments were productive, according to an earlier analysis.

On this clone: The antigen is undetermined.

The PCR ran on 60 Vbeta and 13 Jbeta primers. In the authors' workflow: Unique TCR beta chains totaled roughly 79 million in a later count, with around 10 million of them shared. TCRdb keeps only in-frame clones here, not all; method: immunoSEQ multiplex PCR. The V and J calls and clone size come from that table; D and trimming were worked out from the DNA. The sample includes more than 100,000 clones, 60% to 85% of them seen just once. The sample taken for sequencing was PBMCs. The clonotype originates from a woman in her twenties or thirties in good health and CMV-seropositive.

The CDR3 bases are TGTGCCAGCAGTTTTTCAGAAGGTTACTACGAGCAGTACTTC. Translated: CASSFSEGYYEQYF. The chain joins TRBV27 to TRBJ2-5; D unresolved. The DNA end is more similar to TRBJ2-7, so the J call may be wrong. Looked up from germline, CDR1 is MNHEY and CDR2 is SMNVEV (reference sequence). The CDR3 length is 14 residues.